One T cell receptor beta chain is described in this entry. Its antigen is currently unknown. TCRdb keeps only in-frame clones here, not all; method: immunoSEQ multiplex PCR. Found here are over 90,000 clones, roughly nine tenths of them singletons; the top ten hold more than 5.5%. The data were taken from a study of OX40 agonist ivuxolimab in advanced cancers. Overall study findings and caveats: CD4+ and CD8+ blood T cells expanded clonally by week 6 at 0.1 to 3.0 mg/kg. Compared with CD4+, CD8+ T cells on average had more expanded clones.

Looked up from germline, CDR1 is LNHDA and CDR2 is SQIVND (reference sequence). The V and J ends lost 1 base and 7 bases, in that order; junction bases with no gene match: 11. The length of the CDR3 is 16 residues. V is TRBV19 and J is TRBJ1-1; 8 bases map to TRBD1. This clonotype originated in an adult with an advanced solid tumor such as melanoma, head and neck, liver or kidney cancer. The sample in question was CD4+ or CD8+ T cells sorted from blood, obtained in a trial of the OX40 agonist ivuxolimab. The CDR3 reads CASSIGVDRGVGEAFF. Here the CDR3 DNA reads TGTGCCAGTAGTATAGGGGTTGACAGGGGCGTCGGTGAAGCTTTCTTT. The full variable domain, with the rest looked up from reference TRBV19 and TRBJ1-1, is DGGITQSPKYLFRKEGQNVTLSCEQNLNHDAMYWYRQDPGQGLRLIYYSQIVNDFQKGDIAEGYSVSREKKESFPLTVTSAQKNPTAFYLCASSIGVDRGVGEAFFGQGTRLTVV.